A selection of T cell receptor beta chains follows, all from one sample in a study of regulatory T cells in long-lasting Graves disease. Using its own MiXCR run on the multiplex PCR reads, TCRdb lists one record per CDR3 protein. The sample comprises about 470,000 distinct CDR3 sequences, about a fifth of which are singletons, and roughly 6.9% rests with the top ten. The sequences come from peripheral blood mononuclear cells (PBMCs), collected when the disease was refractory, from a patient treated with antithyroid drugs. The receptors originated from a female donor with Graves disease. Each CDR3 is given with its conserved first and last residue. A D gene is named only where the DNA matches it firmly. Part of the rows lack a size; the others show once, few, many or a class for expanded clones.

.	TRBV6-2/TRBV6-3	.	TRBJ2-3	CASSYSKRDTQYF	TGTGCCAGCAGTTACTCTAAGAGGGATACGCAGTATTTT
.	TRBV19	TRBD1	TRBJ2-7	CAGSIATGDSYEQYF	TGTGCCGGTAGTATAGCGACAGGGGATTCCTACGAGCAGTACTTC
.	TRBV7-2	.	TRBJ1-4	CASSPEVGGHNEKLFF	TGTGCCAGCAGCCCCGAGGTGGGGGGGCATAATGAAAAACTGTTTTTT
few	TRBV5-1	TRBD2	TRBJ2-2	CASSSGAGVTTGELFF	TGCGCCAGCAGCTCGGGAGCGGGAGTGACGACCGGGGAGCTGTTTTTT
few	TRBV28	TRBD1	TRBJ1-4	CASSIDRAPLSNEKLFF	TGTGCCAGCAGTATTGACAGGGCCCCCCTATCTAATGAAAAACTGTTTTTT
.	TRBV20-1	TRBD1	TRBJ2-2	CSAPKTGVFTGELFF	TGCAGTGCACCGAAAACAGGGGTCTTCACCGGGGAGCTGTTTTTT
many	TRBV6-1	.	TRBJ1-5	CASSRIRDGNQPQHF	TGTGCCAGCAGTCGGATCCGGGACGGCAATCAGCCCCAGCATTTT
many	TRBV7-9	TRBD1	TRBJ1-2	CASSLPFGTGSGYTF	TGTGCCAGCAGCTTACCCTTCGGGACAGGGAGCGGCTACACCTTC
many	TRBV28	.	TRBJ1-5	CASSSPNRSYQPQHF	TGTGCCAGCAGTTCTCCCAACAGGTCTTATCAGCCCCAGCATTTT
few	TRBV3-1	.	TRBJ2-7	CASSQAGEQGYEQYF	TGTGCCAGCAGCCAAGCTGGTGAACAGGGATACGAGCAGTACTTC
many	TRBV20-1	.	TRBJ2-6	CSFQSSGANVLTF	TGCAGTTTTCAGAGCTCTGGGGCCAACGTCCTGACTTTC
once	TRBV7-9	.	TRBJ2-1	CASSDGGDEQFF	TGTGCCAGCAGCGATGGGGGCGATGAGCAGTTCTTC
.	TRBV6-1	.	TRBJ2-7	CATNTNYEQYF	TGTGCCACCAACACCAACTACGAGCAGTACTTC
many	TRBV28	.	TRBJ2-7	CASSGEIYEQYF	TGTGCCAGCTCAGGGGAGATCTACGAGCAGTACTTC
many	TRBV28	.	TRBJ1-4	CASSLSGAINEKLFF	TGTGCCAGCAGTTTATCAGGGGCGATTAATGAAAAACTGTTTTTT
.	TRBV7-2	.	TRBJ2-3	CASSLGGSYADTQYF	TGTGCCAGCAGCTTAGGGGGCAGTTATGCAGATACGCAGTATTTT
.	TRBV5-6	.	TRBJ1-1	CASSRPTGEAFF	TGTGCCAGCAGCCGTCCGACGGGAGAAGCTTTCTTT
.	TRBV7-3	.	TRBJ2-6	CASSLGDGANVLTF	TGTGCCAGCTCCTTGGGGGACGGGGCCAACGTCCTGACTTTC
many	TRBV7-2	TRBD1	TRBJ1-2	CASSSARDRGRKGYGYTF	TGTGCCAGCAGCTCTGCCCGGGACAGGGGGCGCAAGGGCTATGGCTACACCTTC
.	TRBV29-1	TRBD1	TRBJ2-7	CSVWTGYTYEQYF	TGCAGCGTTTGGACAGGGTATACCTACGAGCAGTACTTC
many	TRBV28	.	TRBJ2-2	CASSLWASPGTGELFF	TGTGCCAGCAGTTTGTGGGCTAGCCCTGGCACCGGGGAGCTGTTTTTT
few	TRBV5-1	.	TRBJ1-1	CASSLEVLAAFF	TGCGCCAGCAGCTTGGAGGTCCTTGCAGCTTTCTTT
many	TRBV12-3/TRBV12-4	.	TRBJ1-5	CASSAEGRLGQPQHF	TGTGCCAGCAGTGCCGAAGGGAGACTGGGTCAGCCCCAGCATTTT
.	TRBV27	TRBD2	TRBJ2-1	CASSPLGLAGGNEQFF	TGTGCCAGCAGTCCCCTCGGACTAGCGGGAGGGAATGAGCAGTTCTTC
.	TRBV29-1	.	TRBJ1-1	CSAMAGEGTEAFF	TGCAGCGCCATGGCTGGAGAAGGGACTGAAGCTTTCTTT
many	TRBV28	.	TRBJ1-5	CASSYDPNQPQHF	TGTGCCAGCAGCTATGACCCAAATCAGCCCCAGCATTTT
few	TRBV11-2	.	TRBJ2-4	CASSMEGDIQYF	TGTGCCAGCAGCATGGAGGGGGACATTCAGTACTTC
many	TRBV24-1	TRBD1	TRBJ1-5	CASQDRAGQPQHF	TGTGCCTCGCAAGACAGGGCAGGTCAGCCCCAGCATTTT
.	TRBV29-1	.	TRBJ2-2	CSVVFTGELFF	TGCAGCGTTGTGTTCACCGGGGAGCTGTTTTTT
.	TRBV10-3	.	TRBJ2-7	CAISESRGLSSYEQYF	TGTGCCATCAGTGAGTCTCGCGGGCTGAGCTCCTACGAGCAGTACTTC
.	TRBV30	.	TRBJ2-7	CAWSVPVSYEQYF	TGTGCCTGGAGTGTACCGGTGTCCTACGAGCAGTACTTC
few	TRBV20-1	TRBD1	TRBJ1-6	CSAWTGGSYNSPLHF	TGCAGTGCGTGGACAGGGGGCTCCTATAATTCACCCCTCCACTTT
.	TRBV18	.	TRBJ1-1	CASSPGSKYEAFF	TGTGCCAGCTCACCAGGTTCCAAATATGAAGCTTTCTTT
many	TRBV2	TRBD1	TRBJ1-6	CASSDRTGYNSPLHF	TGTGCCAGCAGTGACAGGACAGGGTACAATTCACCCCTCCACTTT
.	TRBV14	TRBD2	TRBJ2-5	CASSLLAGGVETQYF	TGTGCCAGCAGCTTACTAGCGGGAGGGGTAGAGACCCAGTACTTC
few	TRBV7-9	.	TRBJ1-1	CASSLAFGVMNTEAFF	TGTGCCAGCAGCTTAGCCTTCGGGGTAATGAACACTGAAGCTTTCTTT
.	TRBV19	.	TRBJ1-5	CASSPGQKGNQPQHF	TGTGCCAGTAGTCCCGGACAGAAGGGCAATCAGCCCCAGCATTTT
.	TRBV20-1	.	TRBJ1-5	CSARDFGEQDNQPQHF	TGCAGTGCTAGAGATTTCGGTGAACAGGACAATCAGCCCCAGCATTTT
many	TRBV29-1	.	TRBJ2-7	CSVLGRNSYEQYF	TGCAGCGTCCTTGGGAGGAACTCCTACGAGCAGTACTTC
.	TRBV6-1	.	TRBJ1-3	CASRLMGVGNTIYF	TGTGCCAGCAGACTCATGGGGGTCGGGAACACCATATATTTT
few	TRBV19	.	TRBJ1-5	CASSIIGQPQHF	TGTGCCAGTAGTATTATAGGTCAGCCCCAGCATTTT
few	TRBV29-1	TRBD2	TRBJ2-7	CSVVGTSGMGEYF	TGCAGCGTTGTCGGGACTAGCGGGATGGGGGAGTACTTC
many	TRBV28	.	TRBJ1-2	CASTAGLNYGYTF	TGTGCCAGCACGGCAGGGCTTAACTATGGCTACACCTTC
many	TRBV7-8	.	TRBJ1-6	CASSLAQASNSPLHF	TGTGCCAGCAGCTTAGCGCAGGCGAGTAATTCACCCCTCCACTTT